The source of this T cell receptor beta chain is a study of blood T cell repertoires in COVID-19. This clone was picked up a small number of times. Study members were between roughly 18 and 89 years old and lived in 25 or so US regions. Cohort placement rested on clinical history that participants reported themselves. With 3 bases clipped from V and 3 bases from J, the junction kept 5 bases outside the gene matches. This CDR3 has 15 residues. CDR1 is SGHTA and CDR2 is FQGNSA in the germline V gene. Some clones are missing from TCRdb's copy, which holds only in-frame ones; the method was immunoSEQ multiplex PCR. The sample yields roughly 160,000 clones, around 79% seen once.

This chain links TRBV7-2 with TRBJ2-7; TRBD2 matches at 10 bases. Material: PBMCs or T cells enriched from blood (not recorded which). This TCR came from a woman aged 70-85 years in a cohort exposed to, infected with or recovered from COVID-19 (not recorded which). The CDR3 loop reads CASSFRASGSYEQYF. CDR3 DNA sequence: TGTGCCAGCAGCTTTAGGGCTAGCGGGAGCTACGAGCAGTACTTC.